The 9 T cell receptor beta chains reported below all come from one sample, sequenced in a study of blood T cell repertoires in COVID-19. Assay used: immunoSEQ multiplex PCR; TCRdb lists only in-frame clones, some missing. The sample lists about 220,000 clones, around 82% occurring once. The sequenced sample was peripheral blood. These receptors were collected from a woman over 75 with acute or convalescent COVID-19.

This clone was seen a single time. The chain combines TRBV5-8 with TRBJ2-6; weak D call: TRBD1 (6 bases). V lost 1 base to trimming and J lost 0 bases, with 11 bases between them. CDR1 is SGHTS, CDR2 YDEGEE, per germline. CDR3 size: 17 residues. CDR3 amino acids: CASSLPRDTSGANVLTF. As DNA, the CDR3 is TGTGCCAGCAGCTTGCCCCGGGACACCTCTGGGGCCAACGTCCTGACTTTC.

The gene calls are TRBV9 and TRBJ2-4; no definite D call. CDR3 length: 16 residues. Trimming took 0 bases from V and 0 from J, leaving 10 bases between them. CDR1 is SGDLS, CDR2 YYNGEE, per germline. CDR3 DNA: TGTGCCAGCAGCGTAGGCGGCCGATTAGCCAAAAACATTCAGTACTTC. Protein sequence: CASSVGGRLAKNIQYF.

The chain combines TRBV6-5 with TRBJ2-5; the match to TRBD2 covers 9 bases. CDR1 and CDR2 (germline): MNHEY, SVGAGI. V lost 4 bases and J lost 13; bases outside the gene matches: 13. The CDR3 covers 14 residues. In nucleotides, the CDR3 is TGTGCCAGCAGTTCCGGGACTAGCTTCTTTTCTGTGTACTTC. It is translated as CASSSGTSFFSVYF.

The genes are TRBV19 and TRBJ1-1; D is unresolved. V was trimmed by 6 bases and J by 6 bases, leaving 14 bases between them. This CDR3 contains 13 residues. Per germline, CDR1 LNHDA and CDR2 SQIVND (reference sequence). CDR3: CASSGSMGAEAFF. CDR3 bases: TGTGCCAGTAGCGGTTCCATGGGCGCTGAAGCTTTCTTT.

Only one count was recorded for this clone. The genes are TRBV4-3 and TRBJ1-5; D is unresolved. V lost 0 bases to trimming and J lost 0 bases, with 6 bases between them. The CDR3 runs 15 residues. Germline CDR1 and CDR2: LGHNA and YSLEER. CDR3 sequence reads: CASSQDIGSNQPQHF. The CDR3 region has the DNA TGCGCCAGCAGCCAAGATATCGGTAGCAATCAGCCCCAGCATTTT.

In its sample, this clone was seen once. The rearrangement joins TRBV5-5 to TRBJ2-3, with 10 bases identical to TRBD2. Germline V CDR1 and CDR2: SGHKS, YYEKEE (reference sequence). Trimming cost V 4 bases and J 1 base; bases outside gene matches: 3. The length of the CDR3 is 15 residues. The CDR3 DNA sequence: TGTGCCAGCAGCCCCGGACTAGCGGGCACAGATACGCAGTATTTT. Encoded protein: CASSPGLAGTDTQYF.

The CDR3 region is CASSLQGGEQYF. CDR3 in DNA: TGCGCCAGCAGCTTGCAGGGAGGGGAGCAGTACTTC. This chain uses TRBV5-1 with TRBJ2-7; TRBD2 agrees at 7 bases. The germline V gene has CDR1 SGHRS and CDR2 YFSETQ. Trimming took 1 base from V and 7 from J; bases not matched to a gene: 2. CDR3 size: 12 residues.

This clone was seen a single time. The J gene is TRBJ1-2, the V gene TRBV7-8; the D gene is possibly TRBD1 (6 bases). The ends were cut back, 3 bases at V and 1 base at J, with 18 bases in the middle. CDR3 length: 17 residues. Per germline, CDR1 SGHVS and CDR2 FQNEAQ. The CDR3: CASSFTSQGSYNYGYTF. CDR3 sequence (DNA): TGTGCCAGCAGCTTTACCTCCCAGGGGAGTTATAACTATGGCTACACCTTC.

V and J are TRBV28 and TRBJ2-7; 7 nucleotides line up with TRBD1. The V and J ends lost 11 bases and 3 bases, in that order; junction bases with no gene match: 10. Germline CDR1 MDHEN, CDR2 SYDVKM. This CDR3 region has 13 residues. The CDR3 DNA is TGTGCCGGACGGCGGACAGGTGACTACGAGCAGTACTTC. Translating gives CAGRRTGDYEQYF.